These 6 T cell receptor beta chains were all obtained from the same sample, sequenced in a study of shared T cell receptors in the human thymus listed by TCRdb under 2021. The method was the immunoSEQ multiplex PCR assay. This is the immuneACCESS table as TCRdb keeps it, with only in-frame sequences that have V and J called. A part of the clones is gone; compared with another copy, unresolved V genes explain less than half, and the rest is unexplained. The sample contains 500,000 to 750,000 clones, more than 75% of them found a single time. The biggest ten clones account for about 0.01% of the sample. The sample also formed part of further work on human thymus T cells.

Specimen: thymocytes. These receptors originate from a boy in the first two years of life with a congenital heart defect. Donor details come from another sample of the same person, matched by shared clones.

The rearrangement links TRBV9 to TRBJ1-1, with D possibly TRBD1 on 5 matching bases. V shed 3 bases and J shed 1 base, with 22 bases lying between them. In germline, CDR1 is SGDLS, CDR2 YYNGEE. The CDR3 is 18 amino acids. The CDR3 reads CASSAFETQGWENTEAFF. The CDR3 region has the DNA TGTGCCAGCAGCGCCTTTGAGACTCAGGGCTGGGAGAACACTGAAGCTTTCTTT.

Here the CDR3 reads CASSQEGGDEQYF. The DNA of the CDR3 is TGTGCCAGCAGCCAGGAGGGGGGGGACGAGCAGTACTTC. The chain recombines TRBV11-1 with TRBJ2-7, with D possibly matching TRBD2 (7 bases). The ends were cut back, 5 bases at V and 5 bases at J, with 13 bases in the middle. Germline-derived CDR1 and CDR2 are SGHAT and FQDESV (reference sequence). CDR3 size: 13 residues.

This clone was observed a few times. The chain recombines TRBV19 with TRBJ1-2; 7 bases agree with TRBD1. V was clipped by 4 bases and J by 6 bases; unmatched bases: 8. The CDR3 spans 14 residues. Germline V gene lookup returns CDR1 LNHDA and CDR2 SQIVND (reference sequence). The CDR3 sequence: CASSNPDRVHGYTF. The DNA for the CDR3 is TGTGCCAGTAGTAATCCCGACAGGGTACATGGCTACACCTTC.

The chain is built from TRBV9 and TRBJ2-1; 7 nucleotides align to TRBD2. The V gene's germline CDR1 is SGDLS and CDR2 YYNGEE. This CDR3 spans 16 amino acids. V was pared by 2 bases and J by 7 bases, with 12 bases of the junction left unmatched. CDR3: CASSVGSGIPGNEQFF. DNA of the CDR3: TGTGCCAGCAGCGTCGGGAGCGGGATCCCCGGGAATGAGCAGTTCTTC.

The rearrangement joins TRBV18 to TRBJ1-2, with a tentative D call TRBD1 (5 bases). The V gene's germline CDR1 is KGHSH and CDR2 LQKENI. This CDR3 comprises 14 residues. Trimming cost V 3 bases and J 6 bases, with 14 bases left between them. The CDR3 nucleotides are TGTGCCAGCTCACCCCCGGGGGGGGTCGATGGCTACACCTTC. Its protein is CASSPPGGVDGYTF.

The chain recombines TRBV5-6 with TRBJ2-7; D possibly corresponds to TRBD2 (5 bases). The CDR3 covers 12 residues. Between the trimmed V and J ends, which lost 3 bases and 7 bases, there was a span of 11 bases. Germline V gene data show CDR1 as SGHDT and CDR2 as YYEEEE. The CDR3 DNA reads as TGTGCCAGCAGCTGGGGAGAGGAGGAGCAGTACTTC. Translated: CASSWGEEEQYF.